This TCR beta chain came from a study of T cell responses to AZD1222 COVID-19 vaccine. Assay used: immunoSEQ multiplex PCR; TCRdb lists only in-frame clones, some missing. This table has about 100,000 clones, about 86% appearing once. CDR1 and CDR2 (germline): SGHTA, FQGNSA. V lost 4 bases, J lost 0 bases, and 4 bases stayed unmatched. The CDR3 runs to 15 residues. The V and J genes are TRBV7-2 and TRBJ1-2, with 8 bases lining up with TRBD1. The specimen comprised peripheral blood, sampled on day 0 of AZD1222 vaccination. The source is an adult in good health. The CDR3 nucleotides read TGTGCCAGCAGCTCAAGACAGGGGTCTAACTATGGCTACACCTTC. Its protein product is CASSSRQGSNYGYTF.